Listed below are T cell receptor beta chains from one sample, sequenced in a study of cytomegalovirus exposure and HLA in healthy donors. Repertoires were generated with immunoSEQ multiplex PCR, while TCRdb's copy carries only in-frame clones and drops some. The top ten hold less than 3.5% of the sample, which has 90,000 or so clones, approximately 81% seen once. The sample taken for sequencing was PBMCs. Receptors originate from a woman aged 40 to 50 in good health and CMV-seronegative. Both conserved end residues are part of each CDR3. A D gene is named only where the DNA matches it firmly. Part of the rows lack a size; the others show once, few, many or a class for expanded clones.

- | - | TRBJ1-1 | TRBV18 | TGTGCCAGCTCACCACTTCTCGAAGCAGGCACTGAAGCTTTCTTT | CASSPLLEAGTEAFF
- | TRBD1 | TRBJ1-1 | TRBV5-5 | TGTGCCAGCAGCCGGGGACAGCTGAACACTGAAGCTTTCTTT | CASSRGQLNTEAFF
- | - | TRBJ2-3 | TRBV29-1 | TGCAGCGTAACTTCGTTGGGGCCGGATACGCAGTATTTT | CSVTSLGPDTQYF
- | - | TRBJ1-3 | TRBV19 | TGTGCCAGTTCCTCCACAGGCCGCTCTGGAAACACCATATATTTT | CASSSTGRSGNTIYF
- | TRBD1 | TRBJ1-2 | TRBV29-1 | TGCAGCGGAGGGACAGAAAATGGCTACACCTTC | CSGGTENGYTF
- | - | TRBJ2-1 | TRBV6-1 | TGTGCCAGCAGTGAAGCGCGGGACTACAATGAGCAGTTCTTC | CASSEARDYNEQFF
- | TRBD2 | TRBJ2-3 | TRBV28 | TGTGCCAGCAGTGGGGGCGGGGGGAGGAAGCTCCGGAGCACAGATACGCAGTATTTT | CASSGGGGRKLRSTDTQYF
once | TRBD1 | TRBJ2-1 | TRBV5-1 | TGCGCCAGCAGCCTGCTGGGACAGAGCTCCTACAATGAGCAGTTCTTC | CASSLLGQSSYNEQFF
- | TRBD2 | TRBJ2-3 | TRBV5-1 | TGCGCCAGCAGCCCGACGGGACTAGCGGGAGCAGATACGCAGTATTTT | CASSPTGLAGADTQYF
- | TRBD2 | TRBJ2-1 | TRBV4-2 | TGTGCCAGCAGCCAAGACTCGACTAGCGAGGCCCATTACAATGAGCAGTTCTTC | CASSQDSTSEAHYNEQFF
- | TRBD1 | TRBJ1-6 | TRBV5-1 | TGCGCCAGCAGCTTGACCGGGACAGGGAAGGATTCACCCCTCCACTTT | CASSLTGTGKDSPLHF
- | TRBD2 | TRBJ2-1 | TRBV7-2 | TGTGCCAGCAGCCCTCCGGGACTAGCGCCCTACAATGAGCAGTTCTTC | CASSPPGLAPYNEQFF
- | - | TRBJ2-5 | TRBV12-5 | TGTGCTAGTGGGTCAGGGCAGGTTGAAGAGACCCAGTACTTC | CASGSGQVEETQYF
- | TRBD1 | TRBJ2-7 | TRBV7-2 | TGTGCCAGCAGCCCCTCGATCGGACAGGGTTTCTACGAGCAGTACTTC | CASSPSIGQGFYEQYF
- | TRBD2 | TRBJ2-2 | TRBV6-4 | TGTGCCAGCAGTGAGACTAGCGGGAACTCGGGCACCGGGGAGCTGTTTTTT | CASSETSGNSGTGELFF
- | TRBD2 | TRBJ2-7 | TRBV6-1 | TGTGCCAGCAGTGTACTAGCGGGGCTACCCTACGAGCAGTACTTC | CASSVLAGLPYEQYF
- | - | TRBJ1-2 | TRBV5-1 | TGCGCCAGCAGCTTGGGGGCCGGGGAAAGGTTCTCGGGCTATGGCTACACCTTC | CASSLGAGERFSGYGYTF
- | TRBD2 | TRBJ2-7 | TRBV7-8 | TGTGCCAGCTCCCGGGAGGGCCGTCGTAGCTCCTACGAGCAGTACTTC | CASSREGRRSSYEQYF
- | - | TRBJ1-5 | TRBV6-1 | TGTGCCAGCAGTTTGTCCGGGACAAACAATCAGCCCCAGCATTTT | CASSLSGTNNQPQHF
- | - | TRBJ1-1 | TRBV29-1 | TGCAGCGTTGAAGTCGACACAGGGAGGGCTGAAGCTTTCTTT | CSVEVDTGRAEAFF
- | - | TRBJ2-7 | TRBV15 | TGTGCCACCAGCGCTTCAAGACAGAACTCCTACGAGCAGTACTTC | CATSASRQNSYEQYF
- | - | TRBJ1-5 | TRBV4-2 | TGTGCCAGCAGCGCCCGGGGACTCACCAATCAGCCCCAGCATTTT | CASSARGLTNQPQHF